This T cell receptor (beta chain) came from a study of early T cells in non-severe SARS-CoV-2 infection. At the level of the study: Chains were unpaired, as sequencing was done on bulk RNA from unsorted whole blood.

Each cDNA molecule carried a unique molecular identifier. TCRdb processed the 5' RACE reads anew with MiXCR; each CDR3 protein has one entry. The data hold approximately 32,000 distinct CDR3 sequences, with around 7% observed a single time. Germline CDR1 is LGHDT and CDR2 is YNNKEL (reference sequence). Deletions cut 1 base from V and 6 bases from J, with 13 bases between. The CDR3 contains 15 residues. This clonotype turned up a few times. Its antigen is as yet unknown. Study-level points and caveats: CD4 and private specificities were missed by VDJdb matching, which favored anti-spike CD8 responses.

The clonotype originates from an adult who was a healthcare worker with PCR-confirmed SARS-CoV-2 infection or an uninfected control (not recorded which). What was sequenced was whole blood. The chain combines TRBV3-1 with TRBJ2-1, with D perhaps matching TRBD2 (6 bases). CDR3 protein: CASSQVGGSINEQFF. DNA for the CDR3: TGTGCCAGCAGCCAAGTCGGGGGATCTATCAATGAGCAGTTCTTC.